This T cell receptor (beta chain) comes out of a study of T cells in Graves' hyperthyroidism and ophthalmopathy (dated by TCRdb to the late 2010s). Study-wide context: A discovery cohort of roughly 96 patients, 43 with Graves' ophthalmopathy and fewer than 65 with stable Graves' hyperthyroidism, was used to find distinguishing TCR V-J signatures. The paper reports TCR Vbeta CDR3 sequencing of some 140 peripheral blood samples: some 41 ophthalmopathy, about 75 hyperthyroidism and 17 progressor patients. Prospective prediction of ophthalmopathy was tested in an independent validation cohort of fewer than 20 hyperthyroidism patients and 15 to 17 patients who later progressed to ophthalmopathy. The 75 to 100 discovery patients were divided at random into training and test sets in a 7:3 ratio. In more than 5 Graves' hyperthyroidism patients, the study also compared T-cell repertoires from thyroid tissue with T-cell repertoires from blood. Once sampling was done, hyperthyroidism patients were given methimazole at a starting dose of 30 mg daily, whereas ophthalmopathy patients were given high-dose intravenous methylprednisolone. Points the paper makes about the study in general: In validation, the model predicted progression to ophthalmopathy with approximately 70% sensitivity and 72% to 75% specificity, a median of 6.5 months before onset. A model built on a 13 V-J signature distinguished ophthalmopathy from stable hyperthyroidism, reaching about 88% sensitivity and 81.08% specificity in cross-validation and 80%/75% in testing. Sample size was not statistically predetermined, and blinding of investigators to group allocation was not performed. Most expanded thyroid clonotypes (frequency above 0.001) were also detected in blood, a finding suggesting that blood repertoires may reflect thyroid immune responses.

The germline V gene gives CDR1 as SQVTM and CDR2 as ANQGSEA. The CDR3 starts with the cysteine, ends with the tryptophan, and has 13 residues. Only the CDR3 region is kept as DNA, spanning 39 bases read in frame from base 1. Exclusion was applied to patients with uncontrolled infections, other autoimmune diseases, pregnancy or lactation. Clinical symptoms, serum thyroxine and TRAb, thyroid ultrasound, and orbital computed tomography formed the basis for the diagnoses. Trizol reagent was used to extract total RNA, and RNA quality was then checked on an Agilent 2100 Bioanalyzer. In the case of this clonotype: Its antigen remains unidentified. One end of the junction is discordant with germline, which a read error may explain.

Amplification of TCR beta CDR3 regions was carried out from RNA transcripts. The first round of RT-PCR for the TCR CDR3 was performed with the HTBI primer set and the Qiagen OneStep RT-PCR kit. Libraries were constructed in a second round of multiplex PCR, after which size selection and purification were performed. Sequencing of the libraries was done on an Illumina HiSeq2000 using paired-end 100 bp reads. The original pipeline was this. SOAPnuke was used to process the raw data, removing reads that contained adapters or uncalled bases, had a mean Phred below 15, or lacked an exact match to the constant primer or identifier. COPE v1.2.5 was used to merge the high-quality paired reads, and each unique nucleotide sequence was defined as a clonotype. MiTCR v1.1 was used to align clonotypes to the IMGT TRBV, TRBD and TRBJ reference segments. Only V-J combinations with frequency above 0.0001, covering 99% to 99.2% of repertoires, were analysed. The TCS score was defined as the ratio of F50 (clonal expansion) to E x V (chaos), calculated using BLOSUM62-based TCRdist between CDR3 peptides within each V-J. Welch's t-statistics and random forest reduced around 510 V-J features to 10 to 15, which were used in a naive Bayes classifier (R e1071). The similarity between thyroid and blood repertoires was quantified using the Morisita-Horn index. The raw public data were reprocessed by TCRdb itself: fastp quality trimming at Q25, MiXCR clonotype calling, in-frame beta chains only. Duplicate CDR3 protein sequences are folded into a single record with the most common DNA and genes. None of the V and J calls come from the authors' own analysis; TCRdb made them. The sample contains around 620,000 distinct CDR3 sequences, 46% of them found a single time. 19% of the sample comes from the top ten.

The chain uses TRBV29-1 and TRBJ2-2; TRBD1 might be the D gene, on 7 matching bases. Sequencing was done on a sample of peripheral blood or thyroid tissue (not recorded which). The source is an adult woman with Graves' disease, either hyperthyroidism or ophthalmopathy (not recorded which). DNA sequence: TGCAGCGTGGCCAGGGGGGACACCGGGGAGCTGTCTTGG. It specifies CSVARGDTGELSW.